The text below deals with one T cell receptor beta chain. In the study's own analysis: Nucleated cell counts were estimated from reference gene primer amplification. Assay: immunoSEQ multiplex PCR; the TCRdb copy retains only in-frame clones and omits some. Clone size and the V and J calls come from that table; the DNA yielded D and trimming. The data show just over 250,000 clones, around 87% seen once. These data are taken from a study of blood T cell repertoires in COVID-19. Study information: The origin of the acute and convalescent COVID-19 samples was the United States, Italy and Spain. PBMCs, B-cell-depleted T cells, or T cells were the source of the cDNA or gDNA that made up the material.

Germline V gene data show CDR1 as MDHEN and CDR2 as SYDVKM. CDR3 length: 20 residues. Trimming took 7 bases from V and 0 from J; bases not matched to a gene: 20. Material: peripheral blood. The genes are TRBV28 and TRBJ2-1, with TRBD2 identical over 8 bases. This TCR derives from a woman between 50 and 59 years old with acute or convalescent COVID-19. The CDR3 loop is CASTSFAAGARGGSYNEQFF. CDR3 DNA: TGTGCCAGCACCTCTTTCGCGGCGGGGGCACGGGGGGGCTCCTACAATGAGCAGTTCTTC. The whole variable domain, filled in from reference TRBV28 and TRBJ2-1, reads DVKVTQSSRYLVKRTGEKVFLECVQDMDHENMFWYRQDPGLGLRLIYFSYDVKMKEKGDIPEGYSVSREKKERFSLILESASTNQTSMYLCASTSFAAGARGGSYNEQFFGPGTRLTVL.